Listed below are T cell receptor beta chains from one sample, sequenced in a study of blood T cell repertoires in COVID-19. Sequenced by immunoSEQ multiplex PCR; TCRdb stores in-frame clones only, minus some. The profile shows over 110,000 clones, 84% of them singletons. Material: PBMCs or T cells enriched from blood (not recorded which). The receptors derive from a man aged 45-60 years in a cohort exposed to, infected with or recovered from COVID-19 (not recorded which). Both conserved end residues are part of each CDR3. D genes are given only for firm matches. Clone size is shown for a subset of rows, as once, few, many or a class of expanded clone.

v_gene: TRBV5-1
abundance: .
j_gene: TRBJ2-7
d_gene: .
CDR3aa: CASSLGQAPYEQYF
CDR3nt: TGCGCCAGCAGCTTGGGTCAAGCACCCTACGAGCAGTACTTC

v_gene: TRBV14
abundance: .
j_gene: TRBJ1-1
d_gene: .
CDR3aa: CASSQEAGIEAFF
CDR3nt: TGTGCCAGCAGCCAAGAGGCCGGGATTGAAGCTTTCTTT

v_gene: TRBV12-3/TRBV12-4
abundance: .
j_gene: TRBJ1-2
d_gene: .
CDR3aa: CASSSTGYGYTF
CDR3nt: TGTGCCAGCAGTTCAACAGGGTATGGCTACACCTTC

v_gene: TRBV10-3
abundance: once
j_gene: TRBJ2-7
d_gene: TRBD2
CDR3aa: CAMATSGGFYEQYF
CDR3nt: TGTGCCATGGCTACTAGCGGGGGGTTCTACGAGCAGTACTTC

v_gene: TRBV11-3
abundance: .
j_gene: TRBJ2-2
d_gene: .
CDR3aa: CASSLTRNTGELFF
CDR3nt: TGTGCCAGCAGCTTAACACGAAACACCGGGGAGCTGTTTTTT

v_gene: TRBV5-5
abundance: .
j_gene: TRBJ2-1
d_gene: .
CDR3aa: CASSLGGATYNEQFF
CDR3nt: TGTGCCAGCAGCTTGGGTGGAGCCACCTACAATGAGCAGTTCTTC

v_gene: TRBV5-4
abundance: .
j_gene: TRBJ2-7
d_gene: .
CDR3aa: CASSLPTPGIYEQYF
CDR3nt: TGTGCCAGCAGCTTGCCTACCCCGGGGATTTACGAGCAGTACTTC

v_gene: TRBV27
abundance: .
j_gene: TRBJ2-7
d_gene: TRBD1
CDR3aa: CASRATGTRDEQYF
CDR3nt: TGTGCCAGCAGAGCGACAGGGACCCGAGACGAGCAGTACTTC

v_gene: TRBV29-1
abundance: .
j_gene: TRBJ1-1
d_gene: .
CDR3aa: CSVDYAAVQAFF
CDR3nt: TGCAGCGTTGACTACGCGGCCGTACAAGCTTTCTTT

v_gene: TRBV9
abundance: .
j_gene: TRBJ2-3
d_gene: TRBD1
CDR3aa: CASSVEGQKTDTQYF
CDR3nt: TGTGCCAGCAGCGTAGAGGGACAGAAAACAGATACGCAGTATTTT

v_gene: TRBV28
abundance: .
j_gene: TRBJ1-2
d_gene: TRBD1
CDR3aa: CASSSSDRDNYGYTF
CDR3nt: TGTGCCAGCAGTTCCAGCGACAGGGATAACTATGGCTACACCTTC

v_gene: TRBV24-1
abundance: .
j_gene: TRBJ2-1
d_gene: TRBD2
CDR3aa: CATSDLSSGGYNEQFF
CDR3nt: TGTGCCACCAGTGATTTGTCTAGCGGGGGGTACAATGAGCAGTTCTTC

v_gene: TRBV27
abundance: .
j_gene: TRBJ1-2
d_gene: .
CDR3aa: CASSIGTGDGYTF
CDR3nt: TGTGCCAGCAGTATCGGGACGGGGGACGGCTACACCTTC

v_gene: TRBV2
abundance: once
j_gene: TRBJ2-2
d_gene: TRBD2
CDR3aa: CASSEAGAGGPPGELFF
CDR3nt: TGTGCCAGCAGTGAAGCAGGAGCGGGAGGGCCGCCCGGGGAGCTGTTTTTT

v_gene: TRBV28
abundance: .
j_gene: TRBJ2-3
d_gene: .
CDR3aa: CASSFVPGTTQYF
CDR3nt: TGTGCCAGCAGTTTCGTGCCGGGTACTACGCAGTATTTT

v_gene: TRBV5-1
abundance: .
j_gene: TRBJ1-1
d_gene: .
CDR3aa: CASSLDLGVNTEAFF
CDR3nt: TGCGCCAGCAGCTTGGATCTGGGCGTAAACACTGAAGCTTTCTTT